Shown below are 15 T cell receptor beta chains from a single sample sequenced in a study of OX40 agonist ivuxolimab in advanced cancers. The method was the immunoSEQ multiplex PCR assay. The table was pulled from immuneACCESS by TCRdb, which kept in-frame rearrangements only. Such tables lose some clones; where checked, under half of the loss comes from unresolved V genes, and the rest has no known cause. This sample has around 77,000 clones in its table, and roughly nine tenths of those were observed once. Roughly 1% of the sample is in the top ten clones. The material was CD4+ or CD8+ T cells sorted from blood, obtained in a trial of the OX40 agonist ivuxolimab. Receptors were obtained from an adult with an advanced solid tumor such as melanoma, head and neck, liver or kidney cancer.

The V call is TRBV18, the J call TRBJ2-5; no firm D call. The CDR3 sequence is 12 residues long. Germline values: CDR1 KGHSH, CDR2 LQKENI. Trimming removed 4 bases from V and 4 bases from J, with 7 bases in between. In DNA form, the CDR3 reads TGTGCCAGCTCACTCATGTCAGAGACCCAGTACTTC. Amino acid sequence: CASSLMSETQYF.

The V call is TRBV28, the J call TRBJ2-3; 10 bases match TRBD2. This CDR3 comprises 15 residues. Germline V lookup: CDR1 MDHEN, CDR2 SYDVKM. The J segment lost 5 bases and the V segment lost 11 bases, leaving 13 bases of the junction unmatched. Here the CDR3 reads CACQGASGGVDTQYF. The DNA for the CDR3 is TGTGCCTGTCAGGGGGCTAGCGGGGGCGTAGATACGCAGTATTTT. Supplemented by reference TRBV28 and TRBJ2-3, the full variable domain reads DVKVTQSSRYLVKRTGEKVFLECVQDMDHENMFWYRQDPGLGLRLIYFSYDVKMKEKGDIPEGYSVSREKKERFSLILESASTNQTSMYLCACQGASGGVDTQYFGPGTRLTVL.

This clone was found a few times. The genes are TRBV6-1 and TRBJ2-3, with a tentative D call TRBD1 (6 bases). The CDR3 is made up of 15 amino acids. The germline gives CDR1 MNHNS, CDR2 SASEGT. The V and J ends lost 8 bases and 7 bases respectively, with 22 bases between them. CDR3 sequence (DNA): TGTGCCAGCGCCCCCAGGACAGCCCTCGGAAATACGCAGTATTTT. Protein: CASAPRTALGNTQYF.

This sequence joins TRBV6-5 and TRBJ1-2; 8 nucleotides match TRBD1. J was trimmed by 2 bases and V by 5 bases; bases with no gene match: 7. This CDR3 comprises 15 residues. Germline loops: CDR1 MNHEY, CDR2 SVGAGI. CDR3 residues: CASSTPSGGNYGYTF. DNA for the CDR3: TGTGCCAGCAGTACTCCCTCAGGGGGCAACTATGGCTACACCTTC.

The chain links TRBV7-9 to TRBJ2-3; 7 bases line up with TRBD2. The CDR3 runs 15 residues. Germline trimming cut 5 bases from V and 2 bases from J; bases unmatched to any gene: 7. Per germline, CDR1 SEHNR and CDR2 FQNEAQ (reference sequence). Here the CDR3 reads CASSPPGGNTDTQYF. The CDR3 nucleotides are TGTGCCAGCAGCCCACCGGGGGGAAACACAGATACGCAGTATTTT.

The chain links TRBV6-4 to TRBJ2-1, with 8 positions matching TRBD2. This CDR3 is built from 14 residues. After removal of 5 bases from V and 4 bases from J, the junction contained 4 bases not matched to a gene. Germline-derived CDR1 and CDR2 are MRHNA and SNTAGT. CDR3 in DNA: TGTGCCAGCAGTACGGGAGGGCCTTACAATGAGCAGTTCTTC. Amino acids: CASSTGGPYNEQFF.

The chain combines TRBV9 with TRBJ1-2; TRBD1 is a possible D gene (5 bases). Between the trimmed V and J ends, which lost 5 bases and 1 base, there was a span of 18 bases. From germline, CDR1 is SGDLS and CDR2 YYNGEE. This CDR3 is 16 amino acids long. Here the CDR3 reads CASSSSEGFLNYGYTF. The DNA of the CDR3 is TGTGCCAGCAGTTCCTCCGAGGGGTTCCTTAACTATGGCTACACCTTC.

The chain carries TRBV18 and TRBJ2-1; D remains unclear. The CDR3 sequence is 11 residues long. CDR1 and CDR2 from the germline V gene are KGHSH and LQKENI. V was pared by 1 base and J by 7 bases, with 2 bases between. CDR3 nucleotides: TGTGCCAGCTCACCACTTAATGAGCAGTTCTTC. Its protein is CASSPLNEQFF.

The chain couples TRBV2 to TRBJ2-5; 7 bases fit TRBD2. The CDR3 has 12 amino acids. With 11 bases clipped from V and 1 base from J, the junction kept 4 bases outside the gene matches. Germline-derived CDR1 and CDR2 are SNHLY and FYNNEI. The DNA for the CDR3 is TGTGCCTGGGGGGGGAGCCAAGAGACCCAGTACTTC. Translation gives CAWGGSQETQYF.

The count of this clone is one. This sequence joins TRBV6-4 and TRBJ1-2; D is unclear. Germline assignment: CDR1 MRHNA and CDR2 SNTAGT. The V end was cut by 2 bases, the J end by 2 bases, with 12 bases between. The CDR3 runs 15 residues. For the CDR3, the DNA is TGTGCCAGCAGTGACGGCCCTACCGGGAACTATGGCTACACCTTC. Translated: CASSDGPTGNYGYTF.

The rearrangement uses TRBV2 and TRBJ2-3; D is tentatively TRBD1 or TRBD2 (6 bases each). Deletions cut 3 bases from V and 3 bases from J, with 16 bases between. Germline values: CDR1 SNHLY, CDR2 FYNNEI. CDR3 size: 16 residues. The CDR3 reads CASSEWGAAMTDTQYF. The DNA for the CDR3 is TGTGCCAGCAGTGAGTGGGGGGCGGCAATGACAGATACGCAGTATTTT.

The CDR3 sequence: CASSLRGLPGVEQFF. DNA of the CDR3: TGCGCCAGCAGCTTGAGAGGCCTCCCAGGTGTTGAGCAGTTCTTC. V gene TRBV5-1 combines with J gene TRBJ2-1; D remains unclear. From germline, CDR1 is SGHRS and CDR2 YFSETQ. The V end lost 1 base, the J end lost 9 bases, and 17 bases lay between the germline ends. CDR3 length: 15 residues.

The chain joins TRBV6-5 to TRBJ2-7; tentatively, D is TRBD1 or TRBD2 (5 bases each). The CDR3 is made up of 15 amino acids. The V gene lost 9 bases and the J gene lost 3 bases, with 21 bases spanning the gap. Germline V gene data show CDR1 as MNHEY and CDR2 as SVGAGI. The CDR3, as DNA: TGTGCCAGTCGGAAAGAACGGGGCTATTACTACGAGCAGTACTTC. This codes for CASRKERGYYYEQYF.

V usage is TRBV30 and J usage is TRBJ2-3, with D possibly TRBD1 on 6 matching bases. Germline CDR1 GTSNPN, CDR2 SVGIG (reference sequence). The CDR3 is 15 amino acids. Trimming removed 2 bases at V and 0 bases at J, with 12 bases between. The CDR3 loop reads CAWSSAGASTDTQYF. The CDR3 DNA reads TGTGCCTGGAGTTCGGCAGGGGCGAGCACAGATACGCAGTATTTT. The full variable domain, rest sourced from reference TRBV30 and TRBJ2-3, is SQTIHQWPATLVQPVGSPLSLECTVEGTSNPNLYWYRQAAGRGLQLLFYSVGIGQISSEVPQNLSASRPQDRQFILSSKKLLLSDSGFYLCAWSSAGASTDTQYFGPGTRLTVL.

This clone was picked up one time. The genes are TRBV29-1 and TRBJ2-4; D tentatively reads TRBD1 or TRBD2 (5 bases each). CDR3 length equals 11 residues. Trimming stripped 6 bases from V and 6 bases from J, with 9 bases between. Germline V gene sequence: CDR1 SQVTM, CDR2 ANQGSEA. The CDR3 here is CSVRDGNIQYF. The CDR3 DNA reads TGCAGCGTGAGGGACGGAAACATTCAGTACTTC. The entire variable domain, with the rest obtained from reference TRBV29-1 and TRBJ2-4, is as follows: SAVISQKPSRDICQRGTSLTIQCQVDSQVTMMFWYRQQPGQSLTLIATANQGSEATYESGFVIDKFPISRPNLTFSTLTVSNMSPEDSSIYLCSVRDGNIQYFGAGTRLSVL.